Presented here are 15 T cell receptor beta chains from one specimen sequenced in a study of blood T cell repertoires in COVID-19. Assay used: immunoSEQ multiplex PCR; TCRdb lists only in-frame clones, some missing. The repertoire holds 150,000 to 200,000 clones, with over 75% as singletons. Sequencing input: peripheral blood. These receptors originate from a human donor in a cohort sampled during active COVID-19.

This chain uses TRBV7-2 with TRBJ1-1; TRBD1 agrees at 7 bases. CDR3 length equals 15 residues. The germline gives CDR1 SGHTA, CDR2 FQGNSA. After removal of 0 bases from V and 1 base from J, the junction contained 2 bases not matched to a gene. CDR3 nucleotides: TGTGCCAGCAGCTTAGCACGACAGGGGAACACTGAAGCTTTCTTT. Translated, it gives CASSLARQGNTEAFF.

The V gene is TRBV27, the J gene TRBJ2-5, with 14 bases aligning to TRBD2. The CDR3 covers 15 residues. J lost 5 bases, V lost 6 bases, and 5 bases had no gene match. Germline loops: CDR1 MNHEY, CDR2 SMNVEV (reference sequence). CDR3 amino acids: CASRTTSGRGETQYF. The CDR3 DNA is TGTGCCAGCAGGACGACTAGCGGGAGGGGTGAGACCCAGTACTTC.

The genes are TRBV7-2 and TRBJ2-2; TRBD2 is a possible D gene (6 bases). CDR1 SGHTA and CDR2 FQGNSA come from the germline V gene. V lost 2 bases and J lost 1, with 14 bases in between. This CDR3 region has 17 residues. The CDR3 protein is CASSLSPPAGNTGELFF. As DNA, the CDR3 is TGTGCCAGCAGCTTATCTCCGCCAGCGGGGAACACCGGGGAGCTGTTTTTT.

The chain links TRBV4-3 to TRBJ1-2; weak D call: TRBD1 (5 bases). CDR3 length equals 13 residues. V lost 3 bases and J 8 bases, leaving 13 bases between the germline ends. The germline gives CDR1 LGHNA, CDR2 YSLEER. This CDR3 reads CASSHLGGGGYTF. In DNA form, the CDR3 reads TGCGCCAGCAGCCATTTGGGGGGAGGCGGCTACACCTTC.

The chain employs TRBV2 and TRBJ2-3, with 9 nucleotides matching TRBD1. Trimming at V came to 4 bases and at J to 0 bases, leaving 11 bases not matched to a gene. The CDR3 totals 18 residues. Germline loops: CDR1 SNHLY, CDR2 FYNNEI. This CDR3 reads CASSGETGGPSSTDTQYF. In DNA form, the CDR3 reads TGTGCCAGCAGTGGGGAGACAGGGGGTCCATCTAGCACAGATACGCAGTATTTT.

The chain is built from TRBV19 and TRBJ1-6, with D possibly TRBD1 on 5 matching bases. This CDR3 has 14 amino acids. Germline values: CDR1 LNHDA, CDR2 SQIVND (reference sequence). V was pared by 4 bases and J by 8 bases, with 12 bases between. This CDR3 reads CASSTAQGYSPLHF. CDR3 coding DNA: TGTGCCAGTAGTACGGCCCAGGGATATTCACCCCTCCACTTT.

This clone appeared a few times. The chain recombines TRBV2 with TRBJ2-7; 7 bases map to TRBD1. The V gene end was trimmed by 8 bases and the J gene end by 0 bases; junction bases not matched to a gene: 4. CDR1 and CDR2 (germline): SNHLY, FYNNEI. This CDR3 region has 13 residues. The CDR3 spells CASLWDSSYEQYF. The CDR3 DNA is TGTGCCAGCCTATGGGACAGCTCCTACGAGCAGTACTTC.

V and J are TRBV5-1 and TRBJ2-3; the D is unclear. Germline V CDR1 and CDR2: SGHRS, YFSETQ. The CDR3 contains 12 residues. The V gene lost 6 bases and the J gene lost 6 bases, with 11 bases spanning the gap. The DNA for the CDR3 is TGCGCCAGCAATCTAGTACCTGATACGCAGTATTTT. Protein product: CASNLVPDTQYF. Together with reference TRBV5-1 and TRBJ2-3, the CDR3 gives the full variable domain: KAGVTQTPRYLIKTRGQQVTLSCSPISGHRSVSWYQQTPGQGLQFLFEYFSETQRNKGNFPGRFSGRQFSNSRSEMNVSTLELGDSALYLCASNLVPDTQYFGPGTRLTVL.

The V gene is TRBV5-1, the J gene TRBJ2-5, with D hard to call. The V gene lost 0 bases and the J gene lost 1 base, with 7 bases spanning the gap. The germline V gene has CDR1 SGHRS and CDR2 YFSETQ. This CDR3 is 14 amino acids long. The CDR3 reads CASSLAGTQETQYF. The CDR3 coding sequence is TGCGCCAGCAGCTTGGCCGGTACCCAAGAGACCCAGTACTTC.

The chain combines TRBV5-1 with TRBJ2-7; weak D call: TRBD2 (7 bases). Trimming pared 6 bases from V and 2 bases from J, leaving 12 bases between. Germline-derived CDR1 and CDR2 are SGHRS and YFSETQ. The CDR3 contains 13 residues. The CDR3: CASKGGGPYEQYF. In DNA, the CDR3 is TGCGCCAGCAAGGGAGGGGGTCCCTACGAGCAGTACTTC.

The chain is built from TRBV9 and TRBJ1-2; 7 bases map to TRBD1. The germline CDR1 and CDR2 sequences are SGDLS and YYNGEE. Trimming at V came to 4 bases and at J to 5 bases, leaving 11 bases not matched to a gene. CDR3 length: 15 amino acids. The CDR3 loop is CASSPRRGTAYGYTF. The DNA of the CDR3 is TGTGCCAGCAGCCCGAGGAGGGGGACAGCATATGGCTACACCTTC.

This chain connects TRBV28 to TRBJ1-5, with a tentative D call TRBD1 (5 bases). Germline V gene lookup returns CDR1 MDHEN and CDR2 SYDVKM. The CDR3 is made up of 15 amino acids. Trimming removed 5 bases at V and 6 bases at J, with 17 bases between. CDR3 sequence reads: CASSPPPPGRQPQHF. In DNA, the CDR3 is TGTGCCAGCAGTCCCCCTCCCCCAGGGCGTCAGCCCCAGCATTTT.

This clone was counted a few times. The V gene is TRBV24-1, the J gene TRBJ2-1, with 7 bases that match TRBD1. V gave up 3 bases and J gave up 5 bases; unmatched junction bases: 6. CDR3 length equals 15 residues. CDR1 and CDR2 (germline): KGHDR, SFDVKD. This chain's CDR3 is CATSDPGQTNNEQFF. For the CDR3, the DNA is TGTGCCACCAGTGATCCGGGACAGACCAACAATGAGCAGTTCTTC.

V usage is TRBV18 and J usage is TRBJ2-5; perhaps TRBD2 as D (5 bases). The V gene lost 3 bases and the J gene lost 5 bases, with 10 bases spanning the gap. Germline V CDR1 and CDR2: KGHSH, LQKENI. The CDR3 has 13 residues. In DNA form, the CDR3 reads TGTGCCAGCTCACCTCGGAGGACGGAGACCCAGTACTTC. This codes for CASSPRRTETQYF.

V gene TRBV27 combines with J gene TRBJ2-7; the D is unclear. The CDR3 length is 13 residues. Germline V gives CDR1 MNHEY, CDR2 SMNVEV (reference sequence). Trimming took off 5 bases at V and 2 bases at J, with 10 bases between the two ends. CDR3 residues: CASSAYRAYEQYF. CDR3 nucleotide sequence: TGTGCCAGCAGTGCCTACAGAGCCTACGAGCAGTACTTC.